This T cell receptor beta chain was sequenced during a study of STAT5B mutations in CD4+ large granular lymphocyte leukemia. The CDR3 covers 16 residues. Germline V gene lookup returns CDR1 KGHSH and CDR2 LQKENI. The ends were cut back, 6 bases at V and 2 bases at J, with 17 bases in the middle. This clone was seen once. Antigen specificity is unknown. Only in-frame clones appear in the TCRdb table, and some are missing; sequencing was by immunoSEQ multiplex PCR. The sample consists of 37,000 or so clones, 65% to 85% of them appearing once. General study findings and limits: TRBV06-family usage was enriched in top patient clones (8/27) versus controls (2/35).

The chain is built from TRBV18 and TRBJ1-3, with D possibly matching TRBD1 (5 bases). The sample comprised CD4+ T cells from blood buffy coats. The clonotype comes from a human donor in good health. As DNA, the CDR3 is TGTGCCAGCTCCCAGCGCGGGGGGGAGACTGGAAACACCATATATTTT. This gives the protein CASSQRGGETGNTIYF.